Presented here are 32 T cell receptor beta chains from one specimen sequenced in a study of blood T cell repertoires in COVID-19. The repertoire was sequenced with immunoSEQ multiplex PCR; TCRdb's copy has only in-frame clones and lacks some. The sample lists about 120,000 clones, around 88% occurring once. Input material: peripheral blood. These receptors originate from a human donor with acute or convalescent COVID-19. The donor label of this sample is uncertain.

The chain has TRBV24-1 and TRBJ2-1, with 9 bases aligning to TRBD2. Germline CDR1 is KGHDR and CDR2 is SFDVKD. The CDR3 covers 17 residues. Trimming at V came to 5 bases and at J to 3 bases, leaving 10 bases not matched to a gene. This chain's CDR3 is CATSASLAGIGYNEQFF. The CDR3 DNA reads as TGTGCCACCAGTGCCTCCCTAGCGGGAATCGGCTACAATGAGCAGTTCTTC.

This rearrangement joins TRBV6-6 to TRBJ1-4, with D tentatively TRBD1 (5 bases). V shed 6 bases and J shed 8 bases, with 10 bases lying between them. CDR3 length: 12 amino acids. Germline V lookup: CDR1 MNHNY, CDR2 SVGAGI (reference sequence). In DNA, the CDR3 is TGTGCCAGCAGCAGACAGATAGAAAAACTGTTTTTT. Its protein is CASSRQIEKLFF.

The J gene is TRBJ2-2, the V gene TRBV3-1 (or the pseudogene TRBV3-2); D call uncertain. The V end was cut by 2 bases, the J end by 2 bases, with 9 bases between. The germline CDR1 and CDR2 sequences are LGHDT and YNNKEL (reference sequence). This CDR3 has 15 residues. The CDR3 DNA sequence: TGTGCCAGCAGCCAATCGCTCTACAACACCGGGGAGCTGTTTTTT. Amino acids: CASSQSLYNTGELFF.

The rearrangement links TRBV4-1 to TRBJ2-1; 8 nucleotides match TRBD1. V trimming: 4 bases; J trimming: 7 bases; junction bases outside the gene matches: 9. The CDR3 runs 15 residues. The germline V gene has CDR1 MGHRA and CDR2 YSYEKL. For the CDR3, the DNA is TGCGCCAGCAGCCCCGGACAGGGAAGGAGGAATGAGCAGTTCTTC. Translation gives CASSPGQGRRNEQFF.

The chain joins TRBV18 to TRBJ2-1; 8 nucleotides align to TRBD2. The CDR3 is made up of 14 amino acids. The V gene's germline CDR1 is KGHSH and CDR2 LQKENI. The junction had 9 bases not matched to a gene; V was cut back by 5 bases and J by 9 bases. The CDR3 bases are TGTGCCAGCTCATTAGGGACTAGAGACAGTGAGCAGTTCTTC. Protein: CASSLGTRDSEQFF. Filled out from reference TRBV18 and TRBJ2-1, the complete variable domain reads NAGVMQNPRHLVRRRGQEARLRCSPMKGHSHVYWYRQLPEEGLKFMVYLQKENIIDESGMPKERFSAEFPKEGPSILRIQQVVRGDSAAYFCASSLGTRDSEQFFGPGTRLTVL.

The rearrangement joins TRBV28 to TRBJ2-7; 10 bases are shared with TRBD2. Germline loops: CDR1 MDHEN, CDR2 SYDVKM. CDR3 length: 16 residues. Losses at the gene ends were 0 bases for V and 3 bases for J; bases not matched to a gene: 5. The CDR3 coding sequence is TGTGCCAGCAGTTTATGCCTAGCGGGGGTATGCTACGAGCAGTACTTC. It translates to CASSLCLAGVCYEQYF.

The chain has TRBV7-2 and TRBJ2-2, with TRBD2 matching 15 bases. CDR3 size: 18 residues. Per the germline V gene, CDR1 is SGHTA and CDR2 is FQGNSA. Germline trimming cut 3 bases from V and 3 bases from J; bases unmatched to any gene: 5. The CDR3 reads CASSLGLAGGSHTGELFF. CDR3 nucleotides: TGTGCCAGCAGCTTGGGACTAGCGGGAGGATCGCACACCGGGGAGCTGTTTTTT.

This chain links TRBV6-5 with TRBJ2-1; TRBD2 is a possible D gene (7 bases). CDR1 MNHEY and CDR2 SVGAGI come from the germline V gene. The CDR3 is 15 amino acids. Trimming shortened V by 2 bases and J by 7 bases, and 15 bases separated the two germline ends. The CDR3 DNA sequence: TGTGCCAGCAGTTACGCTCGGGGAGGGGGAAATGAGCAGTTCTTC. Translating it yields CASSYARGGGNEQFF.

The chain employs TRBV21-1 and TRBJ2-7; the table's TRBD2 call for D was not verified on the DNA. TRBV21-1 is recorded as a pseudogene. This CDR3 comprises 13 residues. The CDR3 DNA sequence: TGTGCCAGCAGTAGTTTATGCTCCTACGAGCAGTACTTC. Translating gives CASSSLCSYEQYF.

The V gene is TRBV30, the J gene TRBJ1-2; 7 bases line up with TRBD1. The V segment lost 1 base and the J segment 8 bases; nucleotides outside the gene matches: 7. The CDR3 extends over 13 amino acids. Germline V gives CDR1 GTSNPN, CDR2 SVGIG (reference sequence). In DNA form, the CDR3 reads TGTGCCTGGAGTGCGACAGGGCGTAGCGGCTACACCTTC. This sequence encodes CAWSATGRSGYTF.

J is TRBJ2-3 and V is TRBV4-2, with 7 bases aligning to TRBD2. Per germline, CDR1 LGHNA and CDR2 YNFKEQ. CDR3 size: 17 residues. Germline trimming cut 2 bases from V and 2 bases from J; bases unmatched to any gene: 10. The CDR3 protein is CASSQRGGALDTDTQYF. The CDR3 DNA reads as TGTGCCAGCAGCCAAAGGGGAGGGGCGCTGGACACAGATACGCAGTATTTT.

The gene calls are TRBV4-1 and TRBJ2-1; 7 bases are a match to TRBD1. Trimming took 4 bases from V and 7 from J; bases not matched to a gene: 4. Germline assignment: CDR1 MGHRA and CDR2 YSYEKL. The CDR3 consists of 13 residues. DNA of the CDR3: TGCGCCAGCAGCCTTTTCAGGGGGAATGAGCAGTTCTTC. This encodes CASSLFRGNEQFF.

V is TRBV4-3 and J is TRBJ1-1; D is unclear. CDR1 and CDR2 from the germline V gene are LGHNA and YSLEER. V was trimmed by 2 bases and J by 4 bases, leaving 11 bases between them. CDR3 length: 14 amino acids. The CDR3 bases are TGCGCCAGCAGCCAATCTGCAGGTGTCACTGAAGCTTTCTTT. Its protein is CASSQSAGVTEAFF.

This sequence joins TRBV27 and TRBJ1-2; possible D gene TRBD1, 6 bases. The CDR3 loop spans 16 amino acids. Germline assignment: CDR1 MNHEY and CDR2 SMNVEV (reference sequence). V lost 1 base, J lost 2 bases, and 14 bases lay in between. The CDR3 region is CASSLLRGGTNYGYTF. In DNA form, the CDR3 reads TGTGCCAGCAGTTTATTACGGGGGGGCACAAACTATGGCTACACCTTC.

The chain uses TRBV5-4 and TRBJ2-3; 7 bases agree with TRBD2. This CDR3 is built from 15 residues. Trimming took 5 bases from V and 0 from J; bases not matched to a gene: 6. Germline CDR1 SGHNT, CDR2 YYREEE (reference sequence). The CDR3 bases are TGTGCCAGCAGATCTCCGCGGGAGAGCACAGATACGCAGTATTTT. This encodes CASRSPRESTDTQYF.

The CDR3 protein is CASSGLSEQYF. CDR3 nucleotide sequence: TGTGCCAGCAGTGGACTGAGCGAGCAGTACTTC. The chain combines TRBV12-3 or TRBV12-4 with TRBJ2-7, with a weak D call TRBD2 (5 bases). V was cut by 5 bases and J by 6 bases, with 8 bases left in between. The CDR3 is 11 amino acids.

The chain is built from TRBV30 and TRBJ2-5; 9 bases agree with TRBD1. CDR1 and CDR2 (germline): GTSNPN, SVGIG (reference sequence). CDR3 length equals 15 residues. V gave up 0 bases and J gave up 4 bases; unmatched junction bases: 6. In DNA form, the CDR3 reads TGTGCCTGGAGTGTGATTTCGGGACAGGGAGAGACCCAGTACTTC. Its protein product is CAWSVISGQGETQYF. Full variable domain (missing parts from reference TRBV30 and TRBJ2-5): SQTIHQWPATLVQPVGSPLSLECTVEGTSNPNLYWYRQAAGRGLQLLFYSVGIGQISSEVPQNLSASRPQDRQFILSSKKLLLSDSGFYLCAWSVISGQGETQYFGPGTRLLVL.

This chain connects TRBV19 to TRBJ2-1, with D perhaps TRBD1 (6 bases). This CDR3 comprises 12 residues. The germline V and J ends were trimmed by 5 bases and 11 bases, with 13 bases remaining between them. Germline-derived CDR1 and CDR2 are LNHDA and SQIVND (reference sequence). The CDR3: CASSPPWGQQFF. CDR3 coding DNA: TGTGCCAGTAGTCCCCCTTGGGGGCAGCAGTTCTTC.

The chain couples TRBV5-4 to TRBJ2-1; perhaps TRBD2 as D (5 bases). V lost 0 bases and J 5 bases, leaving 12 bases between the germline ends. The CDR3 covers 15 residues. Germline CDR1 and CDR2: SGHNT and YYREEE (reference sequence). In DNA form, the CDR3 reads TGTGCCAGCAGCTTGGGAGGGTATGGTGACAATGAGCAGTTCTTC. Translating gives CASSLGGYGDNEQFF.

The rearrangement uses TRBV6-5 and TRBJ1-1; maybe TRBD1 (6 bases). CDR3 length: 12 residues. V was pared by 6 bases and J by 11 bases, with 16 bases between. CDR1 and CDR2 (germline): MNHEY, SVGAGI. The CDR3 DNA reads TGTGCCAGCAGGGATAACAGGGAACAGGCTTTCTTT. Protein: CASRDNREQAFF.

V usage is TRBV15 and J usage is TRBJ1-5; D remains ambiguous. Germline values: CDR1 LNHNV, CDR2 YYDKDF (reference sequence). The ends were cut back, 5 bases at V and 0 bases at J, with 14 bases in the middle. The CDR3 length is 16 residues. CDR3 sequence reads: CATSPGIRGSNQPQHF. DNA for the CDR3: TGTGCCACCAGCCCGGGAATTCGAGGTAGCAATCAGCCCCAGCATTTT.

V is TRBV28 and J is TRBJ2-1; 9 bases line up with TRBD2. Trimming took 4 bases from V and 4 from J; bases not matched to a gene: 11. The CDR3 consists of 17 residues. In germline, CDR1 is MDHEN, CDR2 SYDVKM. The CDR3, as DNA: TGTGCCAGCAGTTCCACCCTTCTAGCGGGAACATACAATGAGCAGTTCTTC. Amino acid sequence: CASSSTLLAGTYNEQFF.

The rearrangement links TRBV4-1 to TRBJ2-3, with 12 positions matching TRBD2. Trimming took 2 bases from V and 4 from J; bases not matched to a gene: 10. Germline V lookup: CDR1 MGHRA, CDR2 YSYEKL. The CDR3 length is 18 residues. CDR3 in amino acids: CASSQQAASGGAADTQYF. The CDR3 region has the DNA TGCGCCAGCAGCCAACAGGCCGCTAGCGGGGGGGCCGCAGATACGCAGTATTTT.

This chain links TRBV6-5 with TRBJ2-7, with 14 bases matching TRBD2. J was trimmed by 4 bases and V by 6 bases; bases with no gene match: 5. From germline, CDR1 is MNHEY and CDR2 SVGAGI. The CDR3 runs to 15 residues. The CDR3 nucleotides are TGTGCCAGCAGAGGGACTAGCGGGAGCTGGTACGAGCAGTACTTC. Its protein is CASRGTSGSWYEQYF.

This chain connects TRBV4-2 to TRBJ1-5; D uncertain. The CDR3 runs to 15 residues. V shed 4 bases and J shed 0 bases, with 10 bases lying between them. The germline CDR1 and CDR2 sequences are LGHNA and YNFKEQ. CDR3 protein: CASSRSGDSNQPQHF. DNA of the CDR3: TGTGCCAGCAGCCGCTCGGGTGATAGCAATCAGCCCCAGCATTTT.

V and J are TRBV29-1 and TRBJ2-7, with D unresolved. CDR3 size: 13 residues. V was trimmed by 3 bases and J by 0 bases, leaving 9 bases between them. Germline V gene data show CDR1 as SQVTM and CDR2 as ANQGSEA. The CDR3: CSVDVQNSYEQYF. CDR3 coding DNA: TGCAGCGTTGATGTACAGAACTCCTACGAGCAGTACTTC.

The chain couples TRBV27 to TRBJ2-1; D may be TRBD1 (6 bases). The CDR3 spans 14 residues. Trimming took off 5 bases at V and 4 bases at J, with 12 bases between the two ends. The germline gives CDR1 MNHEY, CDR2 SMNVEV (reference sequence). The CDR3 coding sequence is TGTGCCAGCAGTGCGATGGGGGCGTACAATGAGCAGTTCTTC. It yields the protein CASSAMGAYNEQFF.

The V gene is TRBV28, the J gene TRBJ2-3; 9 bases are a match to TRBD2. Germline V gene sequence: CDR1 MDHEN, CDR2 SYDVKM. The J segment lost 0 bases and the V segment lost 5 bases, leaving 15 bases of the junction unmatched. This CDR3 comprises 19 residues. The CDR3 is CASSILTSGYAPSTDTQYF. The CDR3 nucleotides read TGTGCCAGCAGTATCCTGACTAGCGGATACGCTCCTAGCACAGATACGCAGTATTTT.

The rearrangement links TRBV11-2 to TRBJ1-2, with 7 bases identical to TRBD1. This CDR3 has 14 amino acids. After removal of 6 bases from V and 6 bases from J, the junction contained 10 bases not matched to a gene. Germline V gives CDR1 SGHAT, CDR2 FQNNGV. As DNA, the CDR3 is TGTGCCAGCAGTTCCTCGACAGGGTGGGATGGCTACACCTTC. It specifies CASSSSTGWDGYTF.

The chain recombines TRBV14 with TRBJ1-1; possibly TRBD1 for D (6 bases). Germline CDR1 reads SGHDN; CDR2 reads FVKESK. Deletions cut 10 bases from V and 2 bases from J, with 29 bases between. This CDR3 spans 18 amino acids. CDR3 loop: CATIRRGGSNTSNTEAFF. Written as DNA, the CDR3 is TGTGCCACCATCCGGAGGGGGGGGAGTAATACTTCAAACACTGAAGCTTTCTTT.

Here the CDR3 reads CASSELVSRYEQYF. The CDR3 DNA follows: TGTGCCAGCAGTGAACTAGTCAGCCGCTACGAGCAGTACTTC. The J gene is TRBJ2-7, the V gene TRBV6-1; D not resolved. There are 14 residues in the CDR3. V lost 2 bases to trimming and J lost 3 bases, with 11 bases between them. In germline, CDR1 is MNHNS, CDR2 SASEGT.

CDR3 in amino acids: CASSQAPGQGFGQYF. The CDR3 DNA sequence: TGTGCCAGCAGCCAAGCTCCGGGACAGGGGTTTGGGCAGTACTTC. V and J are TRBV3-1 (or the pseudogene TRBV3-2) and TRBJ2-7, with TRBD1 matching over 10 bases. CDR1 LGHDT and CDR2 YNNKEL come from the germline V gene (reference sequence). V was clipped by 1 base and J by 9 bases; unmatched bases: 9. The CDR3 is 15 residues long.